These T cell receptor beta chains were read from a single sample in a study of long-term antiretroviral therapy in people with HIV. Sequencing was performed with immunoSEQ multiplex PCR; in TCRdb, only in-frame clones are kept and a portion is missing. This table holds tens of thousands of clones, over 75% found once. The sequencing used unsorted PBMCs, collected 0.6 years after starting antiretroviral therapy. These receptors originate from a man aged 18 to 30 with HIV. The CDR3 runs from the conserved cysteine through the conserved F or W. A D gene is named only where the DNA matches it firmly. Some rows have no size entry. The others give once, few or many, or a class for an expanded clone.

D gene,V gene,J gene,clone size,CDR3 DNA,CDR3 protein
-,TRBV11-2,TRBJ1-1,-,TGTGCCAGCAGCCAAGAGGCACCGGGGTCGGGGAAGAGAACTGAAGCTTTCTTT,CASSQEAPGSGKRTEAFF
TRBD1,TRBV28,TRBJ1-1,-,TGTGCCAGCAGTTTATACCAGGGGACAGGGTACACTGAAGCTTTCTTT,CASSLYQGTGYTEAFF
TRBD2,TRBV9,TRBJ2-7,-,TGTGCCAGCAGCTCCAGCGGGAGCGACTCCTACGAGCAGTACTTC,CASSSSGSDSYEQYF
-,TRBV6-6,TRBJ1-4,-,TGTGCCAGCTGGGAGTCTGCAACTAATGAAAAACTGTTTTTT,CASWESATNEKLFF
-,TRBV5-5,TRBJ1-2,-,TGTGCCAGCAGCTTGGGGCCTAGGGATGGCTACACCTTC,CASSLGPRDGYTF
-,TRBV29-1,TRBJ2-3,-,TGCAGCGCTGCCAGAGTGGGGAGCACAGATACGCAGTATTTT,CSAARVGSTDTQYF
-,TRBV4-3,TRBJ1-1,once,TGCGCCAGCAGCCAAGATGAAGATGGGGGATGGAACACTGAAGCTTTCTTT,CASSQDEDGGWNTEAFF
-,TRBV27,TRBJ2-1,-,TGTGCCAGCAGTTTAGGTCCTAGAGGCAATGAGCAGTTCTTC,CASSLGPRGNEQFF
TRBD1,TRBV11-2,TRBJ2-5,few,TGTGCCAGCAAATGGGACAGGGGCACGGAGACCCAGTACTTC,CASKWDRGTETQYF
-,TRBV28,TRBJ1-5,-,TGTGCCAGCAGTGGGGCCAGTCTTGGGCAGCCCCAGCATTTT,CASSGASLGQPQHF
-,TRBV5-1,TRBJ2-1,-,TGCGCCAGCAGCTTGGACAGTGTTGTCAATGAGCAGTTCTTC,CASSLDSVVNEQFF
-,TRBV25-1,TRBJ1-2,few,TGTGCCAGCAGTGAAGACAGGAAATATGGCTACACCTTC,CASSEDRKYGYTF
TRBD1,TRBV7-2,TRBJ1-1,once,TGTGCCAGCAGCCCCAGAATCGACAGGGGATACACTGAAGCTTTCTTT,CASSPRIDRGYTEAFF
-,TRBV7-3,TRBJ2-2,once,TGTGCCAGCAGCCATAATGGGGGGTTTTCCGGGGAGCTGTTTTTT,CASSHNGGFSGELFF
TRBD1,TRBV10-2,TRBJ1-5,-,TGCGCCACCCGGGACAGTCAGACTCGTATAAGCAATCAGCCCCAGCATTTT,CATRDSQTRISNQPQHF
TRBD1,TRBV9,TRBJ2-3,once,TGTGCCAGCAGCGTACAGGGGGCGGGGAGCACAGATACGCAGTATTTT,CASSVQGAGSTDTQYF
TRBD2,TRBV7-6,TRBJ2-5,-,TGTGCCAGCAGCCCTGGTGGTAGCGGGGGAGAGACCCAGTACTTC,CASSPGGSGGETQYF
-,TRBV30,TRBJ1-5,-,TGTGCCTGGAGTGTACGAGTGGGGGTCACAGGGTTGGATCAGCCCCAGCATTTT,CAWSVRVGVTGLDQPQHF
-,TRBV9,TRBJ2-3,once,TGTGCCAGCAGCGTAGCGGAGGGAGAAGGCACAGATACGCAGTATTTT,CASSVAEGEGTDTQYF
-,TRBV11-2,TRBJ2-7,few,TGTGCCAGCAGCTTAAGAATCGGGAGCTCCTACGAGCAGTACTTC,CASSLRIGSSYEQYF
TRBD1,TRBV6-5,TRBJ2-2,-,TGTGCCAGCAGAAACCGGGACAGGGTAGGCGGGGAGCTGTTTTTT,CASRNRDRVGGELFF
-,TRBV7-6,TRBJ2-3,-,TGTGCCAGCAGCTTAGGAACGGGCACAGATACGCAGTATTTT,CASSLGTGTDTQYF
-,TRBV5-5,TRBJ2-7,-,TGTGCCAGCAGCTTGGGCCTCGGGAGCTACGAGCAGTACTTC,CASSLGLGSYEQYF
-,TRBV19,TRBJ2-7,-,TGTGCCAGTAGTAGATACCGGGACCCCGCCTACGAGCAGTACTTC,CASSRYRDPAYEQYF
-,TRBV5-4,TRBJ2-7,once,TGTGCCAGCAGCTTAACAGTGGACTACGAGCAGTACTTC,CASSLTVDYEQYF
-,TRBV5-1,TRBJ2-2,-,TGCGCCAGCAGCCCGTCGGTGACCGGGGAGCTGTTTTTT,CASSPSVTGELFF
-,TRBV18,TRBJ1-2,-,TGTGCCAGCTCACCGACCCATCCTAACTATGGCTACACCTTC,CASSPTHPNYGYTF
-,TRBV7-9,TRBJ2-1,-,TGTGCCAGCAGCTGGACAGCCTACAATGAGCAGTTCTTC,CASSWTAYNEQFF
TRBD2,TRBV28,TRBJ2-7,-,TGTGCCAGCAGTTTAATACTAGCGGGAGTTGACGAGCAGTACTTC,CASSLILAGVDEQYF
-,TRBV11-2,TRBJ2-7,few,TGTGCCAGCAGCCCGGGTATGGCCTACGAGCAGTACTTC,CASSPGMAYEQYF